A selection of T cell receptor beta chains follows, all from one sample in a study of cytomegalovirus exposure and HLA in healthy donors. TCRdb keeps only in-frame clones here, not all; method: immunoSEQ multiplex PCR. Here the sample spans 150,000 to 200,000 clones, about 88% being singletons. Sequencing was done on a sample of PBMCs. The receptors originated from a young man in good health and CMV-seropositive. Each CDR3 is given with its conserved first and last residue. The D gene is left open where the match is weak. The size of a clone is reported for some rows only, either as once, few or many, or as a class for expanded clones.

d_gene: NA; v_gene: TRBV29-1; abundance: once; j_gene: TRBJ1-2; CDR3aa: CSVESGGNYGYTF; CDR3nt: TGCAGCGTTGAGTCGGGGGGCAACTATGGCTACACCTTC
d_gene: TRBD2; v_gene: TRBV6-5; abundance: few; j_gene: TRBJ2-7; CDR3aa: CASSPTSAGYEQYF; CDR3nt: TGTGCCAGCAGCCCCACTAGCGCGGGCTACGAGCAGTACTTC
d_gene: NA; v_gene: TRBV4-2; abundance: once; j_gene: TRBJ1-1; CDR3aa: CASSHILQGSTEAFF; CDR3nt: TGTGCCAGCAGCCACATTCTACAGGGTTCCACTGAAGCTTTCTTT
d_gene: NA; v_gene: TRBV7-9; abundance: NA; j_gene: TRBJ1-1; CDR3aa: CASNPGGDNEAFF; CDR3nt: TGTGCCAGCAACCCTGGGGGGGACAATGAAGCTTTCTTT
d_gene: TRBD1; v_gene: TRBV5-5; abundance: NA; j_gene: TRBJ1-4; CDR3aa: CASSLGGTGYEKLFF; CDR3nt: TGTGCCAGCAGTCTCGGCGGGACAGGGTATGAAAAACTGTTTTTT
d_gene: TRBD2; v_gene: TRBV4-3; abundance: NA; j_gene: TRBJ2-5; CDR3aa: CASSQVTSGGGGTQYF; CDR3nt: TGCGCCAGCAGCCAAGTCACTAGCGGGGGGGGAGGGACCCAGTACTTC
d_gene: TRBD1; v_gene: TRBV4-3; abundance: NA; j_gene: TRBJ2-2; CDR3aa: CASSQGQATGELFF; CDR3nt: TGCGCCAGCAGCCAGGGACAGGCCACCGGGGAGCTGTTTTTT
d_gene: TRBD2; v_gene: TRBV7-3; abundance: NA; j_gene: TRBJ2-1; CDR3aa: CASSPRGKSYNEQFF; CDR3nt: TGTGCCAGCAGCCCGCGGGGGAAATCCTACAATGAGCAGTTCTTC
d_gene: NA; v_gene: TRBV6-1; abundance: once; j_gene: TRBJ2-6; CDR3aa: CASSEVGSGANGLTF; CDR3nt: TGTGCCAGCAGTGAAGTGGGGTCTGGGGCCAACGGCCTGACTTTC
d_gene: NA; v_gene: TRBV7-2; abundance: NA; j_gene: TRBJ2-1; CDR3aa: CASSFGWHEQFF; CDR3nt: TGTGCCAGCAGCTTTGGTTGGCATGAGCAGTTCTTC
d_gene: TRBD2; v_gene: TRBV6-5; abundance: NA; j_gene: TRBJ2-7; CDR3aa: CASSSLAGGAYEQYF; CDR3nt: TGTGCCAGCAGTTCACTAGCGGGGGGGGCCTACGAGCAGTACTTC
d_gene: NA; v_gene: TRBV7-9; abundance: NA; j_gene: TRBJ2-1; CDR3aa: CASSFSAGLEQFF; CDR3nt: TGTGCCAGCAGCTTCAGCGCGGGTCTTGAGCAGTTCTTC
d_gene: NA; v_gene: TRBV27; abundance: NA; j_gene: TRBJ1-1; CDR3aa: CASSLSADFEAFF; CDR3nt: TGTGCCAGCAGTTTATCGGCCGACTTTGAAGCTTTCTTT
d_gene: NA; v_gene: TRBV5-6; abundance: NA; j_gene: TRBJ2-7; CDR3aa: CASSLGLSGYEQYF; CDR3nt: TGTGCCAGCAGCTTGGGTCTTAGCGGCTACGAGCAGTACTTC
d_gene: NA; v_gene: TRBV9; abundance: NA; j_gene: TRBJ1-1; CDR3aa: CASSPGLIRTEAFF; CDR3nt: TGTGCCAGCAGCCCAGGACTCATCCGGACTGAAGCTTTCTTT
d_gene: TRBD1; v_gene: TRBV4-2; abundance: NA; j_gene: TRBJ2-3; CDR3aa: CASSQDWTGGPDTQYF; CDR3nt: TGTGCCAGCAGCCAAGATTGGACAGGGGGTCCAGATACGCAGTATTTT
d_gene: NA; v_gene: TRBV7-2; abundance: NA; j_gene: TRBJ1-6; CDR3aa: CASSYLGQRLGSYNSPLHF; CDR3nt: TGTGCCAGCAGCTACCTAGGACAGCGCCTAGGGTCCTATAATTCACCCCTCCACTTT
d_gene: TRBD1; v_gene: TRBV19; abundance: once; j_gene: TRBJ1-2; CDR3aa: CASSLATRQGTSYGYTF; CDR3nt: TGTGCCAGTAGCCTAGCTACCCGACAGGGGACGAGCTATGGCTACACCTTC
d_gene: TRBD1; v_gene: TRBV2; abundance: NA; j_gene: TRBJ2-2; CDR3aa: CASSKGQLNTGELFF; CDR3nt: TGTGCCAGCAGTAAGGGACAGCTGAACACCGGGGAGCTGTTTTTT
d_gene: TRBD1; v_gene: TRBV5-4; abundance: NA; j_gene: TRBJ2-7; CDR3aa: CASSLWGQGSDEQYF; CDR3nt: TGTGCCAGCAGCTTGTGGGGACAGGGGAGCGACGAGCAGTACTTC
d_gene: NA; v_gene: TRBV14; abundance: NA; j_gene: TRBJ1-6; CDR3aa: CASSPWGQGVSPLHF; CDR3nt: TGTGCCAGCAGCCCTTGGGGGCAGGGAGTTTCACCCCTCCACTTT